The rows below give T cell receptor beta chains drawn from one sample of a study of molecular identifiers for immune sequencing clone quantification. TCRdb reprocessed the PCR reads via MiXCR and lists one record per CDR3 protein. The sample has under 800,000 distinct CDR3 sequences; 25% are singletons. Sequences were obtained from naive CD8+ T cells from blood, with Jurkat cell RNA spiked in. These receptors all come from a human donor in good health. Some libraries in this study had Jurkat cell RNA spiked in. Each CDR3 is given with its conserved first and last residue. Each record gives: J gene, V gene, D gene, clone size, CDR3 DNA, CDR3 protein. The D gene is left open where the match is weak. Some rows have no size entry. The others give once, few or many, or a class for an expanded clone.

J: TRBJ2-7
V: TRBV11-2
D: .
size: many
DNA: TGTGCCAGCAGCCCCTATTTCTACGAGCAGTACTTC
CDR3: CASSPYFYEQYF

J: TRBJ2-4
V: TRBV7-9
D: .
size: .
DNA: TGTGCCAGCAGTCCCACGCGACAGAAACTATTAGCCAAAAACATTCAGTACTTC
CDR3: CASSPTRQKLLAKNIQYF

J: TRBJ1-3
V: TRBV7-9
D: .
size: many
DNA: TGTGCCAGCAGCTTCCGCCCGGGGGCTGGAAACACCATATATTTT
CDR3: CASSFRPGAGNTIYF

J: TRBJ1-4
V: TRBV12-3/TRBV12-4
D: .
size: few
DNA: TGTGCCAGCAGTTATGAGGGGGGGCAGGGTATGGCTAATGAAAAACTGTTTTTT
CDR3: CASSYEGGQGMANEKLFF

J: TRBJ2-7
V: TRBV21-1
D: .
size: .
DNA: TGTGCCAGCAGCCCCCAGGGAGCCCCCGTCGCGACCTACGAGCAGTACTTC
CDR3: CASSPQGAPVATYEQYF

J: TRBJ2-1
V: TRBV20-1
D: TRBD2
size: many
DNA: TGCAGTGCCCAGAGTAGCGGGGGACCCAATGAGCAGTTCTTC
CDR3: CSAQSSGGPNEQFF

J: TRBJ2-6
V: TRBV10-3
D: .
size: .
DNA: TGTGCCATCAGTGAGTCGGGGTGGAGTTTGGGGGCCAACGTCCTGACTTTC
CDR3: CAISESGWSLGANVLTF

J: TRBJ2-3
V: TRBV7-9
D: .
size: many
DNA: TGTGCCAGCAGCTTAGAAACAGCCGAGGGGACAGATACGCAGTATTTT
CDR3: CASSLETAEGTDTQYF

J: TRBJ1-5
V: TRBV7-9
D: .
size: many
DNA: TGTGCCAGCAGCGGACGGACCCCAAATCAGCCCCAGCATTTT
CDR3: CASSGRTPNQPQHF

J: TRBJ2-3
V: TRBV20-1
D: TRBD2
size: many
DNA: TGCAGTGCTAGAGATTTCCGGGAGGGCCCGATAGATACGCAGTATTTT
CDR3: CSARDFREGPIDTQYF

J: TRBJ2-7
V: TRBV7-9
D: TRBD1
size: many
DNA: TGTGCCAGCAGCCCCCCGAATACAGGGGCAGGCGACGAGCAGTACTTC
CDR3: CASSPPNTGAGDEQYF

J: TRBJ2-7
V: TRBV9
D: .
size: few
DNA: TGTGCCAGCAGCGTAGACGAGGGCTCCTACGAGCAGTACTTC
CDR3: CASSVDEGSYEQYF

J: TRBJ1-4
V: TRBV28
D: .
size: few
DNA: TGTGCCAGCAGTCCCCCCCAATCCCTCGGGGAAAAACTGTTTTTT
CDR3: CASSPPQSLGEKLFF

J: TRBJ2-3
V: TRBV29-1
D: TRBD2
size: many
DNA: TGCAGCGTTGAAGGTCCTAGCGGGAGCGTCACAGATACGCAGTATTTT
CDR3: CSVEGPSGSVTDTQYF

J: TRBJ2-1
V: TRBV6-2/TRBV6-3
D: .
size: .
DNA: TGTGCCCGCAGTTATATAGGAGTGCGGCAGGTATTGGAAAATGAGCAGTTCTTC
CDR3: CARSYIGVRQVLENEQFF

J: TRBJ1-2
V: TRBV13
D: .
size: .
DNA: TGTGCCAGCAGCTTAGAGGGGTCATTGGACTATGGCTACACCTTC
CDR3: CASSLEGSLDYGYTF

J: TRBJ2-7
V: TRBV6-6
D: .
size: many
DNA: TGTGCCAGCAGTTACTCGGCAGGGTCCTACGAGCAGTACTTC
CDR3: CASSYSAGSYEQYF

J: TRBJ2-7
V: TRBV4-2
D: TRBD2
size: many
DNA: TGTGCCAGCAGCCGAGAAGAGGGGACTACGGCCTACGAGCAGTACTTC
CDR3: CASSREEGTTAYEQYF

J: TRBJ1-1
V: TRBV3-1
D: .
size: many
DNA: TGTGCCAGCAGCCTGGCTGGGACCCTTAAGTTGAACACTGAAGCTTTCTTT
CDR3: CASSLAGTLKLNTEAFF

J: TRBJ1-6
V: TRBV11-2
D: .
size: few
DNA: TGTGCCAGCAGCGATAGAGGACAGTTAAGCTCCTATAATTCACCCCTCCACTTT
CDR3: CASSDRGQLSSYNSPLHF

J: TRBJ2-1
V: TRBV30
D: .
size: .
DNA: TGTGCCTGGCTCGGGGCAGGGGTCCCCTACAATGAGCAGTTCTTC
CDR3: CAWLGAGVPYNEQFF

J: TRBJ2-5
V: TRBV5-6
D: .
size: many
DNA: TGTGCCAGCAGCGACCAAGAGACCCAGTACTTC
CDR3: CASSDQETQYF

J: TRBJ2-2
V: TRBV3-1
D: TRBD1
size: .
DNA: TGTGCCAGCAGCCAAGAACGACAGGGGTCCGGGGAGCTGTTTTTT
CDR3: CASSQERQGSGELFF

J: TRBJ2-2
V: TRBV30
D: TRBD2
size: .
DNA: TGTGCCTGGAGTTCTCTAGCGGGAGGTCTCACCGGGGAGCTGCTTTTT
CDR3: CAWSSLAGGLTGELLF

J: TRBJ1-2
V: TRBV7-9
D: .
size: few
DNA: TGTGCCAGCAGCCCCTCAGGTTTTCCGCAAGGCCGACTCTTGCTATACACCTTC
CDR3: CASSPSGFPQGRLLLYTF

J: TRBJ2-2
V: TRBV29-1
D: .
size: many
DNA: TGCAGCGTTGGATCGGAGAACACCGGGGAGCTGTTTTTT
CDR3: CSVGSENTGELFF

J: TRBJ1-5
V: TRBV23-1
D: .
size: many
DNA: TGCGCCAGCAGCGGGGACAAGAACCAAAATCAGCCCCAGCATTTT
CDR3: CASSGDKNQNQPQHF

J: TRBJ2-7
V: TRBV20-1
D: .
size: many
DNA: TGCAGTGCTACCCCGGTCCGGATTACCTACGAGCAGTACTTC
CDR3: CSATPVRITYEQYF